Listed below are T cell receptor beta chains from one sample, sequenced in a study of vaccination effects on CD4 cells after COVID-19. These receptors are not linked to any known antigen. The protocol was immunoSEQ multiplex PCR, while the TCRdb copy is restricted to in-frame clones and leaves out a portion. This table has roughly 25,000 clones, roughly 77% appearing once. The specimen comprised CD4+ T cells from PBMCs cultured with HCoV-NL63 spike peptides, sampled before COVID-19 vaccination. The source of these receptors is a human donor who had a prior SARS-CoV-2 infection. Each CDR3 is given with its conserved first and last residue. A D gene is named only where the DNA matches it firmly. Clone size is given for some rows only: seen once, a few or many times, or a class if the clone is expanded.

CDR3 DNA	CDR3 protein	CDR3 length	clone size	V gene	J gene	D gene
TGTGCCACCAGTGACTGGACTAGCGGGAGGGGCAATGAGCAGTTCTTC	CATSDWTSGRGNEQFF	16	NA	TRBV24-1	TRBJ2-1	TRBD2
TGTGCCAGCAGCCACCGTATCAATGGCTACACCTTC	CASSHRINGYTF	12	NA	TRBV28	TRBJ1-2	NA
TGTGCCACCAGTGAGGGGGACATTCGAACCTACGAGCAGTACTTC	CATSEGDIRTYEQYF	15	few	TRBV24-1	TRBJ2-7	NA
TGTGCCAGCAGCGAGTGGGAGGTCCACCTCTACGAGCAGTACTTC	CASSEWEVHLYEQYF	15	NA	TRBV7-8	TRBJ2-7	NA
TGCAGTGCTAGTGGGTGGGGACTAGAAGGCTCCGGGGAGCTGTTTTTT	CSASGWGLEGSGELFF	16	NA	TRBV20-1	TRBJ2-2	TRBD2
TGTGCCAGCAGTTTAGACTATGGCTACACCTTC	CASSLDYGYTF	11	NA	TRBV28	TRBJ1-2	NA
TGTGCCAGCAGCCTGCTAGGGACCCCAGATACGCAGTATTTT	CASSLLGTPDTQYF	14	NA	TRBV7-3	TRBJ2-3	NA
TGTGCCAGCAGCTTGTTGTGGTCTAGCGCGTGGGATGAGCAGTTCTTC	CASSLLWSSAWDEQFF	16	NA	TRBV5-8	TRBJ2-1	NA
TGTGCCAGCAGGGCAGGACTAGGGGAAGCAGATACGCAGTATTTT	CASRAGLGEADTQYF	15	few	TRBV5-4	TRBJ2-3	TRBD2
TGTGCCAGCAGCGTAGATGGACAGGGAACCGGGGAGCTGTTTTTT	CASSVDGQGTGELFF	15	few	TRBV9	TRBJ2-2	TRBD1
TGCGCCAGCAGCCCGTGGACAGGCCGTGGCATTCAGTACTTC	CASSPWTGRGIQYF	14	NA	TRBV5-1	TRBJ2-4	TRBD1
TGCGCCAGCAGCCCCCAGGGTTTCGCCGAGCAGTACTTC	CASSPQGFAEQYF	13	NA	TRBV5-1	TRBJ2-7	NA
TGTGCCAGCAGTATGACGGGCCTTAGGGTCTATAATTCACCCCTCCACTTT	CASSMTGLRVYNSPLHF	17	NA	TRBV21-1	TRBJ1-6	NA
TGTGCCAGTAGTATACTAGGGAATTCACCCCTCCACTTT	CASSILGNSPLHF	13	once	TRBV19	TRBJ1-6	NA
TGTGCCAGCAGCTTAGTCCCACAGGCCAGGAGGGGCTCCTACGAGCAGTACTTC	CASSLVPQARRGSYEQYF	18	NA	TRBV7-2	TRBJ2-7	NA
TGTGCCAGCAGCCGAACAGAGACCTATGGCTACACCTTC	CASSRTETYGYTF	13	few	TRBV9	TRBJ1-2	NA
TGTGCCAGCAGTTATTGGCCGCCCAGGTGGTATGGCTACACCTTC	CASSYWPPRWYGYTF	15	NA	TRBV6-2/TRBV6-3	TRBJ1-2	NA
TGTGCCAGCAGCTTAGGAATCCTGAACACTGAAGCTTTCTTT	CASSLGILNTEAFF	14	few	TRBV7-2	TRBJ1-1	NA
TGTGCCAGCAGCAAATATCGGACTACCCGAAAGCAAGAGACCCAGTACTTC	CASSKYRTTRKQETQYF	17	NA	TRBV21-1	TRBJ2-5	NA
TGTGCCAGCAGCTGGCGCCGGTTTTCGGATACGCAGTATTTT	CASSWRRFSDTQYF	14	NA	TRBV7-9	TRBJ2-3	NA
TGTGCCAGCAGCTTACGGGGGACTGAAGCTTTCTTT	CASSLRGTEAFF	12	NA	TRBV7-2	TRBJ1-1	NA
TGTGCCAGCAGCCCCTACGGGACTAGCGGTAACAATGAGCAGTTCTTC	CASSPYGTSGNNEQFF	16	few	TRBV7-2	TRBJ2-1	TRBD2
TGTGCCAGCTCACCCGGGACAGGGGACTGGGGTGAGCAGTTCTTC	CASSPGTGDWGEQFF	15	NA	TRBV18	TRBJ2-1	TRBD1
TGTGCCAGCAGTTTCGTGGAGACCTCCTACGAGCAGTACTTC	CASSFVETSYEQYF	14	NA	TRBV28	TRBJ2-7	NA
TGTGCCAGCAGCCGCTTGGGGTATGGCTACACCTTC	CASSRLGYGYTF	12	NA	TRBV12-3/TRBV12-4	TRBJ1-2	NA
TGCGCCAGCAGCTTTGATGCCCTAACTTTGGGGACCCAGTACTTC	CASSFDALTLGTQYF	15	NA	TRBV5-1	TRBJ2-5	NA
TGTGCCACCAGCAGAGATCTACGTACTGAGCAGTTCTTC	CATSRDLRTEQFF	13	NA	TRBV15	TRBJ2-1	NA
TGTGCCAGCAGTTACTACCGACAGGGGAACACGTATGGCTACACCTTC	CASSYYRQGNTYGYTF	16	NA	TRBV6-2/TRBV6-3	TRBJ1-2	TRBD1
TGTGCCAGCAGCGGAGCTAGGGGGCAGTTCTTC	CASSGARGQFF	11	NA	TRBV7-2	TRBJ2-1	NA
TGCAGTGCACGGGACAGGGAGGGAGCTTTCTTT	CSARDREGAFF	11	NA	TRBV20-1	TRBJ1-1	TRBD1
TGTGCCAGTCAGGGGTGGGATAATGAAAAACTGTTTTTT	CASQGWDNEKLFF	13	NA	TRBV19	TRBJ1-4	NA
TGCAGCGTAGGCTGGGACAATACCAACTATGGCTACACCTTC	CSVGWDNTNYGYTF	14	NA	TRBV29-1	TRBJ1-2	NA
TGTGCCAGCAGCCCAGACGGGCCAGGGAGCATCCAAATCTCCTACGAGCAGTACTTC	CASSPDGPGSIQISYEQYF	19	NA	TRBV21-1	TRBJ2-7	NA
TGTGCCAGCAGCTTAAGAGGGGGGGCGAACACCGGGGAGCTGTTTTTT	CASSLRGGANTGELFF	16	NA	TRBV7-3	TRBJ2-2	NA
TGTGCCATCAGTGAGTCAAGCGGGGGCTTATCGGGTAATGAGCAGTTCTTC	CAISESSGGLSGNEQFF	17	NA	TRBV10-3	TRBJ2-1	TRBD2
TGTGCCAGCAGGGAGGGACTAGCGGAGAGCACAGATACGCAGTATTTT	CASREGLAESTDTQYF	16	NA	TRBV2	TRBJ2-3	TRBD2
TGTGCCAGCAGCTTAAGAACAGGGCGTCGGGCGATCGGTGAGCAGTTCTTC	CASSLRTGRRAIGEQFF	17	NA	TRBV7-2	TRBJ2-1	NA
TGTGCCAGCAGTGAGCCGGGACAGGGGGTTTACGAGCAGTACTTC	CASSEPGQGVYEQYF	15	NA	TRBV6-1	TRBJ2-7	TRBD1
TGCGCCAGCAGCTTGGTGGCAGCTGGCCCAGATACGCAGTATTTT	CASSLVAAGPDTQYF	15	once	TRBV5-1	TRBJ2-3	NA
TGTGCCAGCAGCGAGGCGGGGGCGGGGGGAAGAGATACGCAGTATTTT	CASSEAGAGGRDTQYF	16	NA	TRBV5-4	TRBJ2-3	TRBD2
TGTGCCAGCAGGAGCGGACGCAATCAGCCCCAGCATTTT	CASRSGRNQPQHF	13	few	TRBV28	TRBJ1-5	NA
TGCAGTGCTAGCAGGAGCTACGAGCAGTACTTC	CSASRSYEQYF	11	NA	TRBV20-1	TRBJ2-7	NA
TGTGCCAGCAGCTACGTGCACAGGGCCCAAGCTTTCTTT	CASSYVHRAQAFF	13	NA	TRBV7-3	TRBJ1-1	NA
TGTGCCAGCAGTGAGGACAGGGCCCCCTATGGCTACACCTTC	CASSEDRAPYGYTF	14	large	TRBV6-1	TRBJ1-2	TRBD1
TGTGCCAGCAGCTTTACGGACATTGCTGGCTACACCTTC	CASSFTDIAGYTF	13	NA	TRBV5-6	TRBJ1-2	NA
TGTGCCAGCACTAGCTCTGGGGCCAACGTCCTGACTTTC	CASTSSGANVLTF	13	once	TRBV6-5	TRBJ2-6	NA
TGTGCCTGGAGTCCGGGTGGGGGGTACAATGAGCAGTTCTTC	CAWSPGGGYNEQFF	14	NA	TRBV30	TRBJ2-1	NA
TGTGCCAGCAGTAATACGATGAGGGCGCGCACAGATACGCAGTATTTT	CASSNTMRARTDTQYF	16	once	TRBV6-2/TRBV6-3	TRBJ2-3	NA
TGTGCCTGGAGCCGAATACTAGCGGGAGGGAACACCGGGGAGCTGTTTTTT	CAWSRILAGGNTGELFF	17	NA	TRBV30	TRBJ2-2	TRBD2
TGTGCCTGGAATCCCGGGACAGGGTACGGCTACACCTTC	CAWNPGTGYGYTF	13	few	TRBV30	TRBJ1-2	TRBD1
TGTGCCAGCAGTGAAAGTAGGGGTTTGGGAGAAAAACTGTTTTTT	CASSESRGLGEKLFF	15	NA	TRBV2	TRBJ1-4	NA
TGTGCCAGCAGCTTTTGGGACTCGACGAACAATGAGCAGTTCTTC	CASSFWDSTNNEQFF	15	NA	TRBV7-2	TRBJ2-1	NA
TGTGCCAGCAGTTTCGTCGGGGGGGCGGAGGGCTACACCTTC	CASSFVGGAEGYTF	14	NA	TRBV6-5	TRBJ1-2	NA
TGTGCCAGCAGTCTAACAGGGCACACTGAAGCTTTCTTT	CASSLTGHTEAFF	13	NA	TRBV12-3/TRBV12-4	TRBJ1-1	NA